These T cell receptor beta chains were read from a single sample in a study of cytomegalovirus exposure and HLA in healthy donors. TCRdb keeps only in-frame clones here, not all; method: immunoSEQ multiplex PCR. This repertoire includes some 130,000 clones. The sequenced sample consisted of PBMCs. Source of these receptors: a woman aged 40-49 years in good health and CMV-seropositive. Each CDR3 is given with its conserved first and last residue. D genes are given only for firm matches.

v_gene,j_gene,d_gene,CDR3nt,CDR3aa
TRBV19,TRBJ2-3,.,TGTGCCAGTAGGTTCGGAGGGGCTGTGGGTGCAGATACGCAGTATTTT,CASRFGGAVGADTQYF
TRBV2,TRBJ1-4,.,TGTGCCAGCAAAGCCGGACAGTCTTATGAAGAACTGTTTTTT,CASKAGQSYEELFF
TRBV28,TRBJ2-6,TRBD2,TGTGCCAGCAGTTTAGGGACTAGCGGGACTGGGGCCAACGTCCTGACTTTC,CASSLGTSGTGANVLTF
TRBV5-6,TRBJ2-1,.,TGTGCCAGCAGCTTCGGGGTTGGGGACAATGAGCAGTTCTTC,CASSFGVGDNEQFF
TRBV25-1,TRBJ1-1,TRBD1,TGTGCCACCGCTGGACAGGGGATAACTGAAGCTTTCTTT,CATAGQGITEAFF
TRBV10-2,TRBJ1-4,TRBD1,TGCGCCAGCAGTGATTCACGACAGGGGGCTAATGAAAAACTGTTTTTT,CASSDSRQGANEKLFF
TRBV6-5,TRBJ2-7,.,TGTGCCACCTCCCGTGGGGGCGACGAGCAGTACTTC,CATSRGGDEQYF
TRBV7-2,TRBJ1-5,.,TGTGCCAGCAGCCGCGGCCCGGATAGCAATCAGCCCCAGCATTTT,CASSRGPDSNQPQHF
TRBV19,TRBJ1-5,TRBD1,TGTGCCAGTAGTAGCTGGAGCCAGGGGGCGTCAAGCAATCAGCCCCAGCATTTT,CASSSWSQGASSNQPQHF
TRBV29-1,TRBJ2-2,.,TGCAGCGTTCCAGAGCCAGGGGGGGAGCTGTTTTTT,CSVPEPGGELFF